This TCR beta chain was sequenced in a study of Ad26.COV2.S vaccination and SARS-CoV-2 variants. The repertoire was sequenced with immunoSEQ multiplex PCR; TCRdb's copy has only in-frame clones and lacks some. Seen here are about 350,000 clones, roughly 81% observed once, and the top ten hold 3% to 4%. V gave up 3 bases and J gave up 2 bases, with 20 bases separating them. CDR1 and CDR2 (germline): WSHSY, SAAADI. This CDR3 has 17 amino acids. The treatment denotes: some 20 received Ad26.COV2.S at low or high dose, single or two shots; about five received placebo; per-sample allocation not given. Day 63 following the first vaccine or placebo injection was when the samples were taken. A Boston donor was an adult aged 18-55 years.

Sequencing used peripheral blood, obtained in a trial of Ad26.COV2.S vaccine versus placebo. The origin of this receptor is a person between 18 and 59 years old who received the Ad26.COV2.S COVID-19 vaccine or a placebo. The genes are TRBV10-2 and TRBJ2-7; TRBD2 might be the D (6 bases). The CDR3 loop reads CASSEGLYGTGTYEQYF. The CDR3 DNA follows: TGCGCCAGCAGTGAAGGGCTCTACGGGACTGGTACCTACGAGCAGTACTTC.